A selection of T cell receptor beta chains follows, all from one sample in a study of blood T cell repertoires in COVID-19. TCRdb's table, derived via immunoSEQ multiplex PCR, lists solely in-frame clones and lacks some. The table has about 100,000 clones, 80% to 90% seen once; the top ten hold around 9.4%. The sample comprised peripheral blood. All receptors come from a man aged 40-49 years with active or convalescent COVID-19. Both conserved end residues are part of each CDR3. A D gene is named only where the DNA matches it firmly. A row's size may be missing; if present it is once, few, many or a size class.

TRBJ2-5 TRBD2 few TRBV7-2 CASSEAGGFQETQYF TGTGCCAGCAGCGAAGCGGGGGGGTTTCAAGAGACCCAGTACTTC
TRBJ2-5 TRBD1 NA TRBV10-3 CAISGGGHRGQETQYF TGTGCCATCAGTGGAGGAGGTCACAGGGGGCAAGAGACCCAGTACTTC
TRBJ2-3 TRBD1 NA TRBV25-1 CASSGDSHTQYF TGTGCCAGCAGCGGGGACAGCCATACGCAGTATTTT
TRBJ1-2 TRBD1 NA TRBV7-9 CASSLVGTGGYTF TGTGCCAGCAGCTTAGTGGGGACAGGAGGCTACACCTTC
TRBJ2-3 TRBD1 NA TRBV7-9 CASSLEGGARSDTQYF TGTGCCAGCAGCTTAGAAGGGGGCGCTCGGTCAGATACGCAGTATTTT
TRBJ1-3 TRBD1 NA TRBV3-1/TRBV3-2 CASSLQGVSSGNTIYF TGTGCCAGCAGCCTACAGGGGGTCAGCTCTGGAAACACCATATATTTT
TRBJ1-6 TRBD1 NA TRBV19 CASRTGTGIDSPLHF TGTGCCAGTAGAACCGGGACAGGGATCGATTCACCCCTCCACTTT
TRBJ2-7 TRBD1 NA TRBV6-6 CASSWSGGNEQYF TGTGCCAGCAGTTGGTCAGGGGGTAACGAGCAGTACTTC
TRBJ1-2 TRBD1 NA TRBV11-2 CASSSYRDSNYGYTF TGTGCCAGCAGCAGCTACCGGGACAGCAACTATGGCTACACCTTC
TRBJ2-1 TRBD2 NA TRBV19 CASSTLAGIAEQFF TGTGCCAGTAGTACTCTAGCGGGGATCGCGGAGCAGTTCTTC
TRBJ1-1 TRBD1 once TRBV6-1 CASSALSTGGWTEAFF TGTGCCAGCAGTGCCCTCTCCACAGGGGGCTGGACTGAAGCTTTCTTT
TRBJ1-3 NA NA TRBV5-1 CASSSGGSGNTIYF TGCGCCAGCAGCTCGGGGGGATCTGGAAACACCATATATTTT
TRBJ2-2 NA NA TRBV21-1 CASSWETGELFF TGTGCCAGCAGCTGGGAGACCGGGGAGCTGTTTTTT
TRBJ1-4 TRBD1 few TRBV5-4 CASSLTGTGREKLFF TGTGCCAGCAGCTTGACCGGGACAGGGAGGGAAAAACTGTTTTTT
TRBJ2-1 NA NA TRBV7-9 CASERQETYNEQFF TGTGCCAGCGAAAGACAGGAGACCTACAATGAGCAGTTCTTC
TRBJ2-5 TRBD2 NA TRBV11-2 CASSFSGWETQYF TGTGCCAGCAGCTTTAGCGGGTGGGAGACCCAGTACTTC
TRBJ2-1 TRBD1 NA TRBV19 CASSTPGQGKYEQFF TGTGCCAGTAGTACCCCGGGACAGGGGAAGTATGAGCAGTTCTTC
TRBJ1-1 NA NA TRBV14 CASSQDGGRLTEAFF TGTGCCAGCAGCCAAGATGGTGGCAGGTTAACTGAAGCTTTCTTT
TRBJ2-2 NA NA TRBV6-2/TRBV6-3 CASSILVSAGELFF TGTGCCAGCAGCATACTAGTTTCGGCCGGGGAGCTGTTTTTT
TRBJ1-6 NA NA TRBV6-1 CASSVITSSYNSPLHF TGTGCCAGCAGTGTTATTACTAGCTCCTATAATTCACCCCTCCACTTT
TRBJ1-2 NA NA TRBV25-1 CASSFEGNYGYTF TGTGCCAGCAGTTTCGAGGGAAACTATGGCTACACCTTC
TRBJ2-7 NA NA TRBV18 CASSPAGAGEQYF TGTGCCAGCTCACCAGCCGGGGCGGGGGAGCAGTACTTC
TRBJ2-3 TRBD1 medium-sized TRBV5-1 CASSASWTGSQDTQYF TGCGCCAGCAGCGCCTCCTGGACAGGGTCGCAAGATACGCAGTATTTT
TRBJ2-7 TRBD2 NA TRBV6-5 CASSLAGGISYEQYF TGTGCCAGCAGTTTAGCGGGGGGGATCTCCTACGAGCAGTACTTC
TRBJ1-1 NA once TRBV21-1 CASSQPWRGNTEAFF TGTGCCAGCAGTCAACCTTGGAGGGGTAACACTGAAGCTTTCTTT
TRBJ1-1 TRBD1 once TRBV9 CASSVAPSQGAEAFF TGTGCCAGCAGCGTAGCACCATCCCAGGGGGCCGAAGCTTTCTTT
TRBJ2-2 NA NA TRBV18 CASSPQNTGELFF TGTGCCAGCTCACCCCAAAACACCGGGGAGCTGTTTTTT
TRBJ1-2 TRBD1 NA TRBV7-9 CASSSVGQVIIAGIYGYTF TGTGCCAGCAGTTCGGTGGGACAGGTGATTATCGCGGGCATCTATGGCTACACCTTC
TRBJ1-4 NA NA TRBV30 CAWSLDKVKKLFF TGTGCCTGGAGTTTGGACAAGGTGAAAAAACTGTTTTTT
TRBJ1-1 NA once TRBV14 CASSQVVWAITEAFF TGTGCCAGCAGCCAAGTCGTCTGGGCGATCACTGAAGCTTTCTTT
TRBJ2-7 TRBD2 NA TRBV10-3 CAIRGGMGEQYF TGTGCCATCAGGGGGGGGATGGGTGAGCAGTACTTC
TRBJ2-3 TRBD2 NA TRBV9 CASSPGGLAHSTDTQYF TGTGCCAGCAGCCCCGGAGGACTAGCCCATAGCACAGATACGCAGTATTTT
TRBJ1-5 NA once TRBV27 CASSLTVWDQPQHF TGTGCCAGCAGTTTGACAGTTTGGGATCAGCCCCAGCATTTT
TRBJ2-3 NA NA TRBV27 CASSFWQSTDTQYF TGTGCCAGCAGTTTTTGGCAAAGCACAGATACGCAGTATTTT
TRBJ1-2 NA NA TRBV9 CASSVGAGLINYGYTF TGTGCCAGCAGCGTAGGGGCGGGACTTATAAACTATGGCTACACCTTC
TRBJ1-1 NA NA TRBV7-6 CASSLRGGEDTEAFF TGTGCCAGCAGCTTAAGGGGGGGTGAAGACACTGAAGCTTTCTTT
TRBJ2-3 NA NA TRBV12-3/TRBV12-4 CASSRSRGTQYF TGTGCCAGCAGCAGATCGCGGGGTACGCAGTATTTT
TRBJ2-7 TRBD1 once TRBV2 CASSGQGVSYEQYF TGTGCCAGCAGTGGACAGGGGGTCTCCTACGAGCAGTACTTC
TRBJ2-6 TRBD1 NA TRBV27 CASRTGGNGANVLTF TGTGCCAGCAGGACAGGGGGCAACGGGGCCAACGTCCTGACTTTC
TRBJ2-1 TRBD2 NA TRBV30 CAWRLAGGYEQFF TGTGCCTGGAGGCTAGCGGGGGGGTATGAGCAGTTCTTC
TRBJ2-1 NA NA TRBV10-1 CASSMVTSGRQFF TGCGCCAGCAGTATGGTTACCTCTGGTAGGCAGTTCTTC
TRBJ1-2 NA NA TRBV7-2 CASSSLGAGGYTF TGTGCCAGCAGCTCCCTAGGGGCAGGTGGCTACACCTTC
TRBJ2-5 NA NA TRBV7-9 CASSFARGGETQYF TGTGCCAGCAGCTTTGCAAGGGGTGGCGAGACCCAGTACTTC
TRBJ2-1 NA NA TRBV24-1 CATSDLNIPRQGQFF TGTGCCACCAGTGATTTGAATATTCCCCGGCAGGGTCAGTTCTTC
TRBJ1-6 NA NA TRBV5-1 CASSFGRLYSPLHF TGCGCCAGCAGCTTTGGCAGACTTTATTCACCCCTCCACTTT
TRBJ2-3 TRBD1 NA TRBV19 CASSPDRDTDTQYF TGTGCCAGTAGCCCGGACAGGGACACAGATACGCAGTATTTT
TRBJ1-2 TRBD1 NA TRBV27 CASSPRQGLGGYTF TGTGCCAGCAGTCCAAGACAGGGGCTTGGTGGCTACACCTTC
TRBJ2-2 NA few TRBV7-9 CASRLFPLGDNTGELFF TGTGCCAGCAGGCTTTTCCCCCTAGGGGATAACACCGGGGAGCTGTTTTTT
TRBJ2-6 TRBD2 NA TRBV7-2 CASSLDGGGATGANVLTF TGTGCCAGCAGCTTAGATGGCGGGGGGGCTACTGGGGCCAACGTCCTGACTTTC
TRBJ1-5 TRBD1 NA TRBV6-6 CASNRDSNNQPQHF TGTGCCAGCAATAGGGACAGCAACAATCAGCCCCAGCATTTT
TRBJ1-3 NA NA TRBV5-6 CASSLGTPHSGNTIYF TGTGCCAGCAGCTTGGGGACACCCCACTCTGGAAACACCATATATTTT
TRBJ2-3 NA NA TRBV5-4 CASSLEFTSTDTQYF TGTGCCAGCAGCTTGGAGTTCACAAGCACAGATACGCAGTATTTT
TRBJ1-3 NA few TRBV5-1 CASTGTSGNTIYF TGCGCCAGTACAGGAACCTCTGGAAACACCATATATTTT
TRBJ2-3 NA NA TRBV19 CASTSRLLTDTQYF TGTGCCAGTACCTCAAGACTCTTAACAGATACGCAGTATTTT